This T cell receptor beta chain derives from a study of OX40 agonist ivuxolimab in advanced cancers. Using immunoSEQ multiplex PCR, the repertoire was profiled, and TCRdb retains in-frame clones only, with some absent. In the table there are over 65,000 clones, around nine tenths of which are singletons. Germline CDR1 and CDR2: SGHVS and FNYEAQ. Germline trimming cut 3 bases from V and 3 bases from J; bases unmatched to any gene: 9. This CDR3 is built from 17 residues. Study outcomes and limitations: The antigen specificity of the peripheral T cells (those that were expanded) was not determined. Patients with a partial response at 0.1-3.0 mg/kg had among the lowest clonal expansion. Relative to CD4+, CD8+ T cells held more expanded clones on average.

Note on this clone: Its specificity is not known.

The V and J genes are TRBV7-6 and TRBJ2-3; 10 bases agree with TRBD2. The source was CD4+ or CD8+ T cells sorted from blood, collected in a trial of the OX40 agonist ivuxolimab. This TCR was sampled from an adult with an advanced solid tumor such as melanoma, head and neck, liver or kidney cancer. The CDR3 loop is CASSFDQTSGQTDTQYF. CDR3 DNA sequence: TGTGCCAGCAGCTTCGACCAGACTAGCGGGCAAACAGATACGCAGTATTTT.